Listed below are T cell receptor beta chains from one sample, sequenced in a study of response to subunit inactivated influenza vaccine. TCRdb called the RT-PCR reads again in MiXCR, with one record for every CDR3 protein. The sample consists of about 480,000 distinct CDR3 sequences, 13% of them appearing once. The sample in question was PBMCs from blood, obtained roughly 45 days after vaccination. These receptor sequences come from a man in his forties or fifties who received an inactivated influenza vaccine. Each CDR3 is given with its conserved first and last residue. Fields, in order: clone size, J gene, D gene, V gene, CDR3 DNA, CDR3 protein. The D gene is left open where the match is weak. Size tells how often a clone was seen (once, few, many) or the class of an expanded clone, and some rows leave it out.

clone size: -; J gene: TRBJ2-2; D gene: TRBD1; V gene: TRBV9; CDR3 DNA: TGTGCCAGCAGCCCAAAGACAGGGATCATAGCCGGGGAGCTGTTTTTT; CDR3 protein: CASSPKTGIIAGELFF
clone size: -; J gene: TRBJ2-5; D gene: -; V gene: TRBV11-2; CDR3 DNA: TGTGCCAGCAGCTTAGGGGCTACTCCTCGGGGGACCCAGTACTTC; CDR3 protein: CASSLGATPRGTQYF
clone size: few; J gene: TRBJ2-7; D gene: -; V gene: TRBV4-3; CDR3 DNA: TGCGCCAGCAGCTACCGGGACGGATCGACAAACTACGAGCAGTACTTC; CDR3 protein: CASSYRDGSTNYEQYF
clone size: -; J gene: TRBJ2-7; D gene: -; V gene: TRBV10-3; CDR3 DNA: TGTGCCATCAGGGAGGGGCTAAACTACGAGCAGTACTTC; CDR3 protein: CAIREGLNYEQYF
clone size: -; J gene: TRBJ2-7; D gene: TRBD2; V gene: TRBV20-1; CDR3 DNA: TGCAGTGTTCGACTAGCGGGGGATCAATACGAGCAGTACTTC; CDR3 protein: CSVRLAGDQYEQYF
clone size: -; J gene: TRBJ1-2; D gene: TRBD1; V gene: TRBV12-3/TRBV12-4; CDR3 DNA: TGTGCCAGCAGTAACACAGGGGGCTTCGGCAATGGCTACACCTTC; CDR3 protein: CASSNTGGFGNGYTF
clone size: -; J gene: TRBJ1-5; D gene: TRBD1; V gene: TRBV4-3; CDR3 DNA: TGCGCCAGCAGCCAAGATTGGGACAGGGCGGGACAGCCCCAGCATTTT; CDR3 protein: CASSQDWDRAGQPQHF
clone size: few; J gene: TRBJ2-6; D gene: TRBD1; V gene: TRBV12-3/TRBV12-4; CDR3 DNA: TGTGCCAGCAGTTTGGACAGGGCAGCTGGGGCCAACGTCCTGACTTTC; CDR3 protein: CASSLDRAAGANVLTF
clone size: -; J gene: TRBJ2-1; D gene: TRBD1; V gene: TRBV11-2; CDR3 DNA: TGTGCCAGCAGCTTAGATAGGGTAGGGACAGGGAACGAGCAGTTCTTC; CDR3 protein: CASSLDRVGTGNEQFF
clone size: few; J gene: TRBJ2-7; D gene: TRBD2; V gene: TRBV5-1; CDR3 DNA: TGCGCCAGCAGCTACCGGGACTACGAGTACGATGAGCAGTACTTC; CDR3 protein: CASSYRDYEYDEQYF
clone size: -; J gene: TRBJ2-2; D gene: -; V gene: TRBV7-9; CDR3 DNA: TGTGCCAGCAGCGGCAACGGGGAGCTGTTTTTT; CDR3 protein: CASSGNGELFF
clone size: -; J gene: TRBJ1-5; D gene: TRBD1; V gene: TRBV7-8; CDR3 DNA: TGTGCCAGCAGCTTATTTCCCGGGACAGGGGTTAATCAGCCCCAGCATTTT; CDR3 protein: CASSLFPGTGVNQPQHF
clone size: -; J gene: TRBJ2-5; D gene: -; V gene: TRBV7-9; CDR3 DNA: TGTGCCAGCAGCTTAGGCGTATTCGCAGCACAAGAGACCCAGTACTTC; CDR3 protein: CASSLGVFAAQETQYF
clone size: -; J gene: TRBJ2-2; D gene: TRBD1; V gene: TRBV4-3; CDR3 DNA: TGCGCCAGCAGCCAAGAGTACAGGGGGCGGACCGGGGAGCTGTTTTTT; CDR3 protein: CASSQEYRGRTGELFF
clone size: many; J gene: TRBJ2-1; D gene: TRBD2; V gene: TRBV29-1; CDR3 DNA: TGCAGCGTTGCAGCGGGATGGGAGAATGAGCAGTTCTTC; CDR3 protein: CSVAAGWENEQFF
clone size: few; J gene: TRBJ1-5; D gene: TRBD1; V gene: TRBV7-2; CDR3 DNA: TGTGCCAGCAGCCTAACAGGGGGCCCTCAGCCCCAGCATTTT; CDR3 protein: CASSLTGGPQPQHF
clone size: -; J gene: TRBJ2-3; D gene: TRBD1; V gene: TRBV3-1; CDR3 DNA: TGTGCCAGCAGCCGGGACAGGGGAAGAGATACGCAGTATTTT; CDR3 protein: CASSRDRGRDTQYF
clone size: -; J gene: TRBJ2-1; D gene: -; V gene: TRBV19; CDR3 DNA: TGTGCCAGTAGATATGCGGCCGAGCAGTTCTTC; CDR3 protein: CASRYAAEQFF
clone size: -; J gene: TRBJ2-7; D gene: -; V gene: TRBV5-5; CDR3 DNA: TGTGCCAGCAGCCCCGGGACACCGACCTACGAGCAGTACTTC; CDR3 protein: CASSPGTPTYEQYF
clone size: few; J gene: TRBJ1-1; D gene: -; V gene: TRBV5-4; CDR3 DNA: TGTGCCAGTCACGGTAACACTGAAGCTTTCTTT; CDR3 protein: CASHGNTEAFF
clone size: few; J gene: TRBJ1-1; D gene: -; V gene: TRBV12-3/TRBV12-4; CDR3 DNA: TGTGCCAGCAGTTCCCGCGGCCTCATGGCAGCTTTCTTT; CDR3 protein: CASSSRGLMAAFF
clone size: few; J gene: TRBJ1-6; D gene: -; V gene: TRBV12-3/TRBV12-4; CDR3 DNA: TGTGCCAGCAGTTTAAGTTTAACAGGGACTTCACCCCTCCACTTT; CDR3 protein: CASSLSLTGTSPLHF
clone size: few; J gene: TRBJ2-7; D gene: -; V gene: TRBV7-9; CDR3 DNA: TGTGCCAGCAGCCATTATTACCCCAACGAGCAGTACTTC; CDR3 protein: CASSHYYPNEQYF
clone size: many; J gene: TRBJ2-5; D gene: -; V gene: TRBV12-3/TRBV12-4; CDR3 DNA: TGTGCCAGCAGATCCCTCGTCCAAGAGACCCAGTACTTC; CDR3 protein: CASRSLVQETQYF
clone size: -; J gene: TRBJ2-5; D gene: -; V gene: TRBV7-2; CDR3 DNA: TGTGCCAGCAGCTTAGTTTGGCAGAAGGCCGAGACCCAGTACTTC; CDR3 protein: CASSLVWQKAETQYF
clone size: few; J gene: TRBJ2-7; D gene: -; V gene: TRBV4-2; CDR3 DNA: TGTGCCAGCAGCCAAGATTCCGGGACTCCTTACTCCTACGAGCAGTACTTC; CDR3 protein: CASSQDSGTPYSYEQYF
clone size: -; J gene: TRBJ2-5; D gene: -; V gene: TRBV24-1; CDR3 DNA: TGTGCCACCAGTGATAGGGACCGGGGAGCCCAAGAGACCCAGTACTTC; CDR3 protein: CATSDRDRGAQETQYF
clone size: few; J gene: TRBJ1-1; D gene: TRBD1; V gene: TRBV18; CDR3 DNA: TGTGCCAGCTCACCGCCGGGACAGGGAATGCGCACTGAAGCTTTCTTT; CDR3 protein: CASSPPGQGMRTEAFF
clone size: many; J gene: TRBJ2-1; D gene: TRBD2; V gene: TRBV7-2; CDR3 DNA: TGTGCCAGCAGCAACGAGCGGGGGAGGTACAATGAGCAGTTCTTC; CDR3 protein: CASSNERGRYNEQFF
clone size: few; J gene: TRBJ2-7; D gene: -; V gene: TRBV7-2; CDR3 DNA: TGTGCCAGCAGCTTAGTGTCGGCAGCCTACGAGCAGTACTTC; CDR3 protein: CASSLVSAAYEQYF
clone size: -; J gene: TRBJ1-6; D gene: -; V gene: TRBV3-1; CDR3 DNA: TGTGCCAGCAGCCGAACGACAGGCCCGTTGAATTCACCCCTCCACTTT; CDR3 protein: CASSRTTGPLNSPLHF
clone size: few; J gene: TRBJ2-7; D gene: TRBD1; V gene: TRBV9; CDR3 DNA: TGTGCCAGCAGCCCGTGGTCTGGACAGGGAGAAGTCCAGCAGTACTTC; CDR3 protein: CASSPWSGQGEVQQYF
clone size: many; J gene: TRBJ2-3; D gene: TRBD1; V gene: TRBV29-1; CDR3 DNA: TGCAGCGTTGAATGGGGGCGGACAGGGGTTGTAGATACGCAGTATTTT; CDR3 protein: CSVEWGRTGVVDTQYF
clone size: many; J gene: TRBJ2-3; D gene: TRBD2; V gene: TRBV7-2; CDR3 DNA: TGTGCCAGCAGCCTCCTAGCGGGAGGAATCACAGATACGCAGTATTTT; CDR3 protein: CASSLLAGGITDTQYF
clone size: few; J gene: TRBJ2-2; D gene: -; V gene: TRBV4-3; CDR3 DNA: TGCGCCAGCAGCCAAGTGGTAGCTTTTGGCACCGGGGAGCTGTTTTTT; CDR3 protein: CASSQVVAFGTGELFF
clone size: -; J gene: TRBJ2-7; D gene: TRBD2; V gene: TRBV4-3; CDR3 DNA: TGCGCCAGCAGCCATATAGCGGGTGACTACGAGCAGTACTTC; CDR3 protein: CASSHIAGDYEQYF
clone size: -; J gene: TRBJ1-6; D gene: TRBD1; V gene: TRBV20-1; CDR3 DNA: TGCAGTGCTAGAGATCTTGGAGGGGGCCTCAATAATTCACCCCTCCACTTT; CDR3 protein: CSARDLGGGLNNSPLHF
clone size: -; J gene: TRBJ2-3; D gene: -; V gene: TRBV9; CDR3 DNA: TGTGCCAGCAGCGTAGTGGGGGTATCGGGCACAGATACGCAGTATTTT; CDR3 protein: CASSVVGVSGTDTQYF
clone size: few; J gene: TRBJ1-6; D gene: TRBD1; V gene: TRBV20-1; CDR3 DNA: TGCAGTGCTAGTCTTGCGAGTACAGGGGTTAATTCACCCCTCCACTTT; CDR3 protein: CSASLASTGVNSPLHF
clone size: few; J gene: TRBJ1-6; D gene: -; V gene: TRBV6-1; CDR3 DNA: TGTGCCAGCAGCCGGGGCGGCGGGAGGAATTCACCCCTCCACTTT; CDR3 protein: CASSRGGGRNSPLHF
clone size: few; J gene: TRBJ2-4; D gene: -; V gene: TRBV9; CDR3 DNA: TGTGCCAGCAGCCCATTTCCGAGAGGGGACGGAGCCAAAAACATTCAGTACTTC; CDR3 protein: CASSPFPRGDGAKNIQYF
clone size: -; J gene: TRBJ1-1; D gene: TRBD1; V gene: TRBV18; CDR3 DNA: TGTGCCAGCTCACCACCTCTTGCAGGGGGCCGTGGTGAAGCTTTCTTT; CDR3 protein: CASSPPLAGGRGEAFF
clone size: few; J gene: TRBJ2-7; D gene: TRBD1; V gene: TRBV6-2/TRBV6-3; CDR3 DNA: TGTGCCAGTATGAGGACAGGGGAATACGAGCAGTACTTC; CDR3 protein: CASMRTGEYEQYF